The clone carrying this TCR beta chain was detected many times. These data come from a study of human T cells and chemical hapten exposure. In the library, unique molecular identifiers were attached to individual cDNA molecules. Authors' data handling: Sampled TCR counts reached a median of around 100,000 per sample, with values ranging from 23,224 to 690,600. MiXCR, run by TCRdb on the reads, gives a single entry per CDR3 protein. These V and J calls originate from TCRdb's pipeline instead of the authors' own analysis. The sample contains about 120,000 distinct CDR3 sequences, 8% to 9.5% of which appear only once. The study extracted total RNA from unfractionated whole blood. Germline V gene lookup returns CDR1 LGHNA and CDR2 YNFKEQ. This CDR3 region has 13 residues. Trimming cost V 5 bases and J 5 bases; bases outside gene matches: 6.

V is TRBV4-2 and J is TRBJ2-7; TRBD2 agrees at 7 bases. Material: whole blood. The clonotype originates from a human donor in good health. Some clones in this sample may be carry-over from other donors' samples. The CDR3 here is CASSGDYTHEQYF. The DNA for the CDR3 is TGTGCCAGCAGCGGGGACTACACGCACGAGCAGTACTTC.